Listed below are T cell receptor beta chains from one sample, sequenced in a study of shared clonotypes between healthy human individuals. Only in-frame clones appear in the TCRdb table, and some are missing; sequencing was by immunoSEQ multiplex PCR. The sample has nearly 1,000,000 clones; approximately 80% are singletons. Sequenced material: memory CD4+ T cells sorted from blood. These receptors all come from a man younger than 35 in good health. Both conserved end residues are part of each CDR3.

cdr3_aa: CAWRAFVNRRYTF; j_call: TRBJ1-2; v_call: TRBV30
cdr3_aa: CASSTGTGGSEQYF; j_call: TRBJ2-7; v_call: TRBV6-6
cdr3_aa: CASSLGSAGVNSPLHF; j_call: TRBJ1-6; v_call: TRBV11-2
cdr3_aa: CASTRGGYSGANVLTF; j_call: TRBJ2-6; v_call: TRBV5-1
cdr3_aa: CASSLQGGYTEAFF; j_call: TRBJ1-1; v_call: TRBV7-2
cdr3_aa: CASSLEARGGNSPLHF; j_call: TRBJ1-6; v_call: TRBV7-2
cdr3_aa: CSVEEGQRTDTQYF; j_call: TRBJ2-3; v_call: TRBV29-1
cdr3_aa: CATSRGGQGNTEAFF; j_call: TRBJ1-1; v_call: TRBV15
cdr3_aa: CASRPLGGTEAFF; j_call: TRBJ1-1; v_call: TRBV6-5
cdr3_aa: CAWGEPIIALHF; j_call: TRBJ1-6; v_call: TRBV30
cdr3_aa: CASSFPQTGAETQYF; j_call: TRBJ2-5; v_call: TRBV6-6